The next 24 T cell receptor beta chains were all read from a single sample in a study of technical replicates of blood from a handful of donors. Using immunoSEQ multiplex PCR, the repertoire was profiled, and TCRdb retains in-frame clones only, with some absent. The data contain tens of thousands of clones, roughly 93% of them singletons. Material: T cells isolated from PBMCs. The receptors were gathered from a human donor in good health.

The rearrangement joins TRBV4-1 to TRBJ2-5; D perhaps matches TRBD2 (5 bases). The V end was cut by 0 bases, the J end by 7 bases, with 18 bases between. Germline lookup yields CDR1 MGHRA and CDR2 YSYEKL. CDR3 length equals 16 residues. CDR3 sequence: CASSQEADPDSGTQYF. CDR3 DNA sequence: TGCGCCAGCAGCCAAGAGGCCGACCCGGACTCTGGGACCCAGTACTTC.

The gene calls are TRBV7-2 and TRBJ2-7; weak D call: TRBD2 (6 bases). Trimming shortened V by 2 bases and J by 1 base, and 9 bases separated the two germline ends. Germline lookup yields CDR1 SGHTA and CDR2 FQGNSA. The CDR3 covers 14 residues. Here the CDR3 DNA reads TGTGCCAGCAGCTTACGGGACTGGTCCTACGAGCAGTACTTC. This sequence encodes CASSLRDWSYEQYF.

The rearrangement joins TRBV5-1 to TRBJ2-7, with 8 bases identical to TRBD1. The V gene end was trimmed by 3 bases and the J gene end by 6 bases; junction bases not matched to a gene: 5. The CDR3 is 13 residues long. The germline gives CDR1 SGHRS, CDR2 YFSETQ. The CDR3, as DNA: TGCGCCAGCAGCTCTCAGGGGGCCTCCGAGCAGTACTTC. Its protein is CASSSQGASEQYF.

CDR3 in amino acids: CASSEVGAHGRNEQFF. The CDR3 region has the DNA TGTGCCAGCAGTGAAGTAGGAGCCCATGGTCGGAATGAGCAGTTCTTC. The chain joins TRBV25-1 to TRBJ2-1; D is uncertain. This CDR3 spans 16 amino acids. Trimming removed 2 bases at V and 7 bases at J, with 18 bases between. Germline-derived CDR1 and CDR2 are MGHDK and SYGVNS.

Comment on this clone: One junction end disagrees with the germline gene, perhaps due to a read error. The gene calls are TRBV11-2 and TRBJ2-1, with a weak D call TRBD2 (6 bases). CDR1 is SGHAT and CDR2 is FQNNGV in the germline V gene. This CDR3 region has 14 residues. CDR3 amino acids: CASSLDGGWGEQFF. The CDR3 DNA reads as TGTGCCAGCAGCCTAGATGGGGGGTGGGGTGAGCAGTTCTTC.

This chain joins TRBV7-9 and TRBJ2-3, with a tentative D call TRBD1 (5 bases). Germline V gene lookup returns CDR1 SEHNR and CDR2 FQNEAQ (reference sequence). There are 16 residues in the CDR3. The ends were cut back, 2 bases at V and 4 bases at J, with 16 bases in the middle. CDR3: CASSLITGTMADTQYF. The DNA for the CDR3 is TGTGCCAGCAGCTTAATTACAGGCACTATGGCAGATACGCAGTATTTT.

In DNA, the CDR3 is TGTGCCTGGAGTGTCACGGCTAACTATGGCTACACCTTC. It encodes CAWSVTANYGYTF. This chain joins TRBV30 and TRBJ1-2; D gene uncertain. This CDR3 contains 13 residues. Germline CDR1 is GTSNPN and CDR2 is SVGIG (reference sequence). Trimming removed 0 bases at V and 0 bases at J, with 5 bases between.

CDR3 nucleotides: TGTGCCAGCAGTTTAGGGCAGGGAAGCAATCAGCCCCAGCATTTT. Residues: CASSLGQGSNQPQHF. The V and J genes are TRBV28 and TRBJ1-5; D is possibly TRBD1 (5 bases). Germline V gene sequence: CDR1 MDHEN, CDR2 SYDVKM. Between the trimmed V and J ends, which lost 2 bases and 1 base, there was a span of 9 bases. There are 15 residues in the CDR3.

The chain recombines TRBV7-2 with TRBJ2-1; 12 nucleotides line up with TRBD2. Germline V CDR1 and CDR2: SGHTA, FQGNSA. The junction had 10 bases not matched to a gene; V was cut back by 4 bases and J by 3 bases. CDR3 length equals 18 residues. The CDR3 DNA is TGTGCCAGCAGCTCCAACCCGGCTAGCGGGGGGGGCTACAATGAGCAGTTCTTC. It encodes CASSSNPASGGGYNEQFF.

The chain recombines TRBV5-6 with TRBJ2-7; 11 bases align to TRBD2. This CDR3 comprises 14 residues. V shed 1 base, J shed 4 bases, and the junction held 1 base outside the gene matches. CDR1 SGHDT and CDR2 YYEEEE come from the germline V gene. The CDR3 DNA is TGTGCCAGCAGCTTGACTAGCGGGAGTTACGAGCAGTACTTC. Translated, it gives CASSLTSGSYEQYF.

The chain is built from TRBV4-2 and TRBJ2-3; TRBD2 agrees at 13 bases. V gave up 1 base and J gave up 4 bases; unmatched junction bases: 5. The CDR3 totals 17 residues. Germline CDR1 reads LGHNA; CDR2 reads YNFKEQ. CDR3 DNA: TGTGCCAGCAGCCAAGGACTAGCGGGAGGTAGGGCAGATACGCAGTATTTT. Residues: CASSQGLAGGRADTQYF.

The chain combines TRBV6-5 with TRBJ1-4; no reliable D call. This CDR3 is built from 15 residues. CDR1 and CDR2 (germline): MNHEY, SVGAGI. The V and J ends lost 4 bases and 12 bases respectively, with 21 bases between them. Written as DNA, the CDR3 is TGTGCCAGCAGTTTCACTCGCCAGGTACCTCACCAACTGTTTTTT. Protein: CASSFTRQVPHQLFF.

J is TRBJ2-5 and V is TRBV28, with 9 bases identical to TRBD1. CDR1 is MDHEN and CDR2 is SYDVKM in the germline V gene. V dropped 5 bases and J dropped 3; count of bases not matched to a gene: 4. CDR3 length equals 14 residues. CDR3 DNA sequence: TGTGCCAGCAGTAACCGGGACAGGGAAGAGACCCAGTACTTC. Translating it yields CASSNRDREETQYF.

The rearrangement links TRBV6-5 to TRBJ2-5; perhaps TRBD1 as D (5 bases). The CDR3 is 14 amino acids. V gave up 0 bases and J gave up 4 bases, with 9 bases separating them. Germline assignment: CDR1 MNHEY and CDR2 SVGAGI. The CDR3 sequence: CASSYSGRAETQYF. In nucleotides, the CDR3 is TGTGCCAGCAGTTACTCGGGCAGGGCAGAGACCCAGTACTTC.

The table lists this clone with a count of one. The chain joins TRBV4-2 to TRBJ2-3; 14 bases are a match to TRBD2. This CDR3 is built from 17 residues. J was trimmed by 3 bases and V by 2 bases; bases with no gene match: 4. CDR1 is LGHNA, CDR2 YNFKEQ, per germline. As DNA, the CDR3 is TGTGCCAGCAGCCAAAGGGGACTAGCGGGAGAGACAGATACGCAGTATTTT. This codes for CASSQRGLAGETDTQYF.

This clone was counted once. The chain uses TRBV27 and TRBJ2-1; TRBD2 is a possible D gene (6 bases). V lost 5 bases to trimming and J lost 5 bases, with 22 bases between them. CDR3 length: 17 residues. Germline V CDR1 and CDR2: MNHEY, SMNVEV (reference sequence). CDR3 in amino acids: CASSPGRGLTAHNEQFF. The CDR3 coding sequence is TGTGCCAGCAGTCCCGGCCGCGGACTAACAGCCCACAATGAGCAGTTCTTC.

The gene calls are TRBV19 and TRBJ2-7, with D maybe TRBD2 (5 bases). CDR1 is LNHDA, CDR2 SQIVND, per germline (reference sequence). Trimming cost V 1 base and J 0 bases, with 10 bases left between them. The CDR3 spans 15 residues. CDR3 nucleotides: TGTGCCAGTAGTATAGGGGCGGGCTCCTCCTACGAGCAGTACTTC. This sequence encodes CASSIGAGSSYEQYF.

The rearrangement uses TRBV19 and TRBJ2-2, with 8 bases matching TRBD1. CDR1 and CDR2 (germline): LNHDA, SQIVND (reference sequence). The CDR3 is 16 residues long. Trimming removed 6 bases from V and 3 bases from J; junction bases left unmatched: 9. Here the CDR3 reads CASSPAQGAYTGELFF. CDR3 coding DNA: TGTGCCAGTAGCCCCGCCCAGGGGGCATACACCGGGGAGCTGTTTTTT.

This clone was observed a few times. The chain joins TRBV5-1 to TRBJ2-1, with D perhaps matching TRBD1 (5 bases). The germline gives CDR1 SGHRS, CDR2 YFSETQ. The CDR3 contains 15 residues. Trimming stripped 4 bases from V and 3 bases from J, with 14 bases between. Written as DNA, the CDR3 is TGCGCCAGCAGCCGATCTGACAGCTACTACAATGAGCAGTTCTTC. Its translation: CASSRSDSYYNEQFF.

The chain is built from TRBV20-1 and TRBJ2-3; TRBD2 is a possible D gene (5 bases). V lost 3 bases and J 5 bases, leaving 6 bases between the germline ends. This CDR3 region has 11 residues. Germline CDR1 DFQATT, CDR2 SNEGSKA (reference sequence). The CDR3 DNA follows: TGCAGTGCTAGCACTAGAGATACGCAGTATTTT. It is translated as CSASTRDTQYF.

This clone appeared a single time. V usage is TRBV28 and J usage is TRBJ2-1; D might be TRBD1 (6 bases). From germline, CDR1 is MDHEN and CDR2 SYDVKM. Trimming shortened V by 7 bases and J by 2 bases, and 15 bases separated the two germline ends. CDR3 length: 15 amino acids. CDR3 DNA: TGTGCCAGCACCTCCCGTGGGGGCCCCTACAATGAGCAGTTCTTC. It is translated as CASTSRGGPYNEQFF.

The CDR3 region has the DNA TGTGCCAGCACCACCCGACAGGGGGCAGGGCAGCCCCAGCATTTT. Its protein product is CASTTRQGAGQPQHF. This sequence joins TRBV7-2 and TRBJ1-5, with 10 bases aligning to TRBD1. J lost 7 bases, V lost 7 bases, and 10 bases had no gene match. This CDR3 has 15 residues. Germline lookup yields CDR1 SGHTA and CDR2 FQGNSA. Full variable domain (remainder filled in from reference TRBV7-2 and TRBJ1-5): GAGVSQSPSNKVTEKGKDVELRCDPISGHTALYWYRQSLGQGLEFLIYFQGNSAPDKSGLPSDRFSAERTGGSVSTLTIQRTQQEDSAVYLCASTTRQGAGQPQHFGDGTRLSIL.

This clone was detected only once. This chain links TRBV4-2 with TRBJ2-6; 12 nucleotides align to TRBD2. J gave up 2 bases and V 0 bases, and 5 bases lay outside the gene matches. The length of the CDR3 is 19 residues. Germline loops: CDR1 LGHNA, CDR2 YNFKEQ. The CDR3 loop is CASSQETSGGFPGANVLTF. The CDR3 coding sequence is TGTGCCAGCAGCCAAGAGACTAGCGGGGGCTTCCCTGGGGCCAACGTCCTGACTTTC.

The chain combines TRBV5-6 with TRBJ2-1, with D possibly being TRBD2 (6 bases). Per germline, CDR1 SGHDT and CDR2 YYEEEE. This CDR3 contains 16 residues. Trimming pared 0 bases from V and 9 bases from J, leaving 19 bases between. The CDR3 loop is CASSLEEEGFGGEQFF. CDR3 sequence (DNA): TGTGCCAGCAGCTTGGAGGAGGAGGGTTTCGGCGGTGAGCAGTTCTTC. The variable domain in full, with the rest retrieved from reference TRBV5-6 and TRBJ2-1, is DAGVTQSPTHLIKTRGQQVTLRCSPKSGHDTVSWYQQALGQGPQFIFQYYEEEERQRGNFPDRFSGHQFPNYSSELNVNALLLGDSALYLCASSLEEEGFGGEQFFGPGTRLTVL.